This TCR beta chain was sequenced in a study of shared clonotypes between healthy human individuals. Study findings and constraints: Memory subsets generally showed lower estimated richness than naive subsets. Lower generation probabilities were found for non-shared clonotypes than for those shared by all four donors.

As regards this clone: Its target is unknown.

How the authors handled the data: Sequence data from immunoSEQ were junction-only and lacked quality scores; consequently, filtering differed. Libraries were prepared by immunoSEQ multiplex PCR; TCRdb keeps only in-frame clonotypes and omits some of them. The V and J calls and clone size are taken from that table; D and trimming were inferred from the DNA. Of roughly 1.4 million clones listed, approximately 98.5% were seen once; the top ten hold approximately 0.4%. Those who donated were healthy HIV-negative adults, with no recent acute infections or vaccinations reported. The sequenced sample consisted of naive CD4+ T cells sorted from blood. Subset reported: CD45RA+ positively selected. This TCR came from a man under 40 in good health.

The chain's CDR3 is CASSAGTAGLTTYEQYF. The CDR3 DNA follows: TGTGCCAGCTCAGCCGGGACAGCAGGACTAACGACCTACGAGCAGTACTTC. The gene calls are TRBV18 and TRBJ2-7, with a weak D call TRBD1 (7 bases). V lost 5 bases, J lost 2 bases, and 22 bases lay in between. This CDR3 region has 17 residues. The germline gives CDR1 KGHSH, CDR2 LQKENI.